In this sample, the clone carrying this T cell receptor (beta chain) turned up a few times. The sample belongs to a study of T-cell memory formation after mild COVID-19. TCRdb fed the 5' RACE reads into MiXCR, producing one record per CDR3 protein. The table shows about 82,000 distinct CDR3 sequences, with around 13% occurring only once. After removal of 3 bases from V and 7 bases from J, the junction contained 5 bases not matched to a gene. This CDR3 contains 13 residues. The germline gives CDR1 MNHEY, CDR2 SMNVEV (reference sequence). The rearrangement links TRBV27 to TRBJ1-1, with 7 positions matching TRBD1. This receptor was taken from a man aged 18 to 30 who had mild COVID-19 (a few samples of this study predate the infection). Cell type and time point are not known. The sequencing input was PBMCs or a T cell subset sorted from them (not recorded which). CDR3 sequence (DNA): TGTGCCAGCAGTTTTCCGGGGACAGTTGAAGCTTTCTTT. Translating it yields CASSFPGTVEAFF.